One sample yielded the 22 T cell receptor beta chains listed below, sequenced in a study of blood T cell repertoires in COVID-19. Sequencing used immunoSEQ multiplex PCR; TCRdb keeps in-frame clones, though not all of them. Of hundreds of thousands of clones listed, approximately 90% are singletons. The sample taken for sequencing was PBMCs or T cells enriched from blood (not recorded which). The receptors here all came from a woman between 18 and 29 years old who had recovered from COVID-19.

This clone was detected only a few times. J is TRBJ1-2 and V is TRBV29-1; D is uncertain. The germline gives CDR1 SQVTM, CDR2 ANQGSEA. The V end was cut by 6 bases, the J end by 3 bases, with 17 bases between. The CDR3 extends over 14 amino acids. CDR3 region: CSVPKPGKDYGYTF. DNA of the CDR3: TGCAGCGTCCCCAAGCCGGGAAAGGACTATGGCTACACCTTC.

This sequence joins TRBV6-5 and TRBJ2-2; D is unclear. CDR1 MNHEY and CDR2 SVGAGI come from the germline V gene. CDR3 length: 14 amino acids. V dropped 6 bases and J dropped 1 base, with 9 bases sitting between them. Here the CDR3 DNA reads TGTGCCAGCAGGACTCTCAGGAACACCGGGGAGCTGTTTTTT. Translation: CASRTLRNTGELFF.

This rearrangement joins TRBV5-1 to TRBJ2-2; perhaps TRBD2 as D (6 bases). V was trimmed by 6 bases and J by 0 bases, leaving 21 bases between them. The CDR3 totals 18 residues. Germline assignment: CDR1 SGHRS and CDR2 YFSETQ. The CDR3 DNA follows: TGCGCCAGCACCCCTCAGACTAGTATAACCGCGAACACCGGGGAGCTGTTTTTT. Its translation: CASTPQTSITANTGELFF.

This clone has only one observation. One end of the junction does not line up with germline, which may come from a read error. The rearrangement joins TRBV5-1 to TRBJ2-7, with 11 bases matching TRBD2. From germline, CDR1 is SGHRS and CDR2 YFSETQ. The CDR3 is 17 residues long. The CDR3 DNA sequence: TGCGCCAGCAGCTTGGCCCCTACGACTAGCGGGAATTACGTAGGGGACTTC. Amino acid sequence: CASSLAPTTSGNYVGDF.

The chain employs TRBV5-1 and TRBJ1-1; a possible D gene is TRBD1 (5 bases). This CDR3 is built from 13 residues. CDR1 is SGHRS, CDR2 YFSETQ, per germline. Trimming pared 5 bases from V and 5 bases from J, leaving 13 bases between. CDR3 nucleotides: TGCGCCAGCAGACCCCGGGGGGATACTGAAGCTTTCTTT. This translates into CASRPRGDTEAFF. Full variable domain (outside the CDR3, taken from reference TRBV5-1 and TRBJ1-1): KAGVTQTPRYLIKTRGQQVTLSCSPISGHRSVSWYQQTPGQGLQFLFEYFSETQRNKGNFPGRFSGRQFSNSRSEMNVSTLELGDSALYLCASRPRGDTEAFFGQGTRLTVV.

The chain uses TRBV5-5 and TRBJ2-1; D may be TRBD2 (6 bases). V shed 4 bases and J shed 1 base, with 9 bases lying between them. The CDR3 has 14 residues. The germline V gene encodes CDR1 SGHKS and CDR2 YYEKEE (reference sequence). The CDR3 region is CASSLSGSYNEQFF. The CDR3, as DNA: TGTGCCAGCAGCCTTAGCGGTTCCTACAATGAGCAGTTCTTC. The full variable domain, in which reference TRBV5-5 and TRBJ2-1 provide the parts outside the CDR3, is DAGVTQSPTHLIKTRGQQVTLRCSPISGHKSVSWYQQVLGQGPQFIFQYYEKEERGRGNFPDRFSARQFPNYSSELNVNALLLGDSALYLCASSLSGSYNEQFFGPGTRLTVL.

V gene TRBV11-3 combines with J gene TRBJ1-6, with TRBD1 identical over 12 bases. CDR3 length equals 14 residues. Germline lookup yields CDR1 SGHNT and CDR2 YENEEA. The V gene end was trimmed by 8 bases and the J gene end by 7 bases; junction bases not matched to a gene: 3. The CDR3 nucleotides read TGTGCCAGCCGGGACAGGGGGCGGAATTCACCCCTCCACTTT. This codes for CASRDRGRNSPLHF.

The chain employs TRBV5-6 and TRBJ1-2; 9 positions agree with TRBD1. CDR1 and CDR2 from the germline V gene are SGHDT and YYEEEE. This CDR3 is 15 amino acids long. Trimming cost V 0 bases and J 6 bases; bases outside gene matches: 6. The CDR3 nucleotides are TGTGCCAGCAGCTTGGATGGACAGGGGTTTCATGGCTACACCTTC. This codes for CASSLDGQGFHGYTF. The whole variable domain, filled in from reference TRBV5-6 and TRBJ1-2, reads DAGVTQSPTHLIKTRGQQVTLRCSPKSGHDTVSWYQQALGQGPQFIFQYYEEEERQRGNFPDRFSGHQFPNYSSELNVNALLLGDSALYLCASSLDGQGFHGYTFGSGTRLTVV.

The chain carries TRBV3-1 (or the pseudogene TRBV3-2) and TRBJ2-6; possibly TRBD1 for D (6 bases). V lost 1 base, J lost 2 bases, and 21 bases lay in between. The germline V gene encodes CDR1 LGHDT and CDR2 YNNKEL (reference sequence). The CDR3 totals 20 residues. The CDR3 coding sequence is TGTGCCAGCAGCCAAGCAATTACAGGGCTCCGAACCCCTGGGGCCAACGTCCTGACTTTC. It encodes CASSQAITGLRTPGANVLTF.

The rearrangement links TRBV4-1 to TRBJ1-5; D ambiguous. Germline lookup yields CDR1 MGHRA and CDR2 YSYEKL. The CDR3 covers 16 residues. Trimming took off 1 base at V and 7 bases at J, with 17 bases between the two ends. CDR3 nucleotides: TGCGCCAGCAGCCAAGGACCGGTATTTCCCGGGCAGCCCCAGCATTTT. It codes for CASSQGPVFPGQPQHF.

This rearrangement joins TRBV6-6 to TRBJ2-1, with 10 bases matching TRBD2. The germline V gene has CDR1 MNHNY and CDR2 SVGAGI (reference sequence). V lost 2 bases and J lost 5; bases outside the gene matches: 3. This CDR3 has 15 amino acids. CDR3 in DNA: TGTGCCAGCAGTTACCCGGGACTAGCGCACAATGAGCAGTTCTTC. It is translated as CASSYPGLAHNEQFF.

This chain connects TRBV4-1 to TRBJ2-5, with a tentative D call TRBD2 (5 bases). Looked up from germline, CDR1 is MGHRA and CDR2 is YSYEKL. V lost 1 base, J lost 5 bases, and 11 bases lay in between. This CDR3 comprises 14 residues. Written as DNA, the CDR3 is TGCGCCAGCAGCCAAGTCGCTAGCATGGAGACCCAGTACTTC. Its protein is CASSQVASMETQYF.

The chain recombines TRBV6-2 or TRBV6-3 with TRBJ2-5, with 7 bases identical to TRBD2. This CDR3 is 13 amino acids long. CDR1 is MNHEY, CDR2 SVGEGT, per germline. Trimming at V came to 1 base and at J to 5 bases, leaving 1 base not matched to a gene. CDR3 region: CASSYFGGETQYF. CDR3 nucleotide sequence: TGTGCCAGCAGTTACTTCGGGGGGGAGACCCAGTACTTC.

This chain joins TRBV4-1 and TRBJ2-7; TRBD1 might be the D (5 bases). Per the germline V gene, CDR1 is MGHRA and CDR2 is YSYEKL. Deletions cut 6 bases from V and 3 bases from J, with 15 bases between. CDR3 size: 14 residues. The CDR3 DNA reads TGCGCCAGCAGGCTCTCAGGGAAGGGCTACGAGCAGTACTTC. Encoded protein: CASRLSGKGYEQYF.

V usage is TRBV19 and J usage is TRBJ1-2; D gene uncertain. The V gene lost 3 bases and the J gene lost 4 bases, with 12 bases spanning the gap. Germline CDR1 LNHDA, CDR2 SQIVND (reference sequence). The CDR3 loop spans 14 amino acids. The CDR3 here is CASSISRGIYGYTF. For the CDR3, the DNA is TGTGCCAGTAGTATTTCCCGGGGAATCTATGGCTACACCTTC.

The rearrangement joins TRBV3-1 (or the pseudogene TRBV3-2) to TRBJ1-2, with a possible D match to TRBD1 (5 bases). With 6 bases removed from V and 8 bases from J, the gap between germline ends came to 19 bases. Per the germline V gene, CDR1 is LGHDT and CDR2 is YNNKEL (reference sequence). The CDR3 sequence is 14 residues long. CDR3: CASRPGAGRVGYTF. The DNA of the CDR3 is TGTGCCAGCAGACCCGGTGCAGGGCGAGTGGGCTACACCTTC.

This chain uses TRBV7-6 with TRBJ1-2, with D perhaps TRBD1 (6 bases). The CDR3 runs 18 residues. The germline V gene has CDR1 SGHVS and CDR2 FNYEAQ. Trimming removed 5 bases from V and 2 bases from J, with 24 bases in between. CDR3 coding DNA: TGTGCCAGCAGCCACGAGACAGGACCGAGGGGTGTAAACTATGGCTACACCTTC. It encodes CASSHETGPRGVNYGYTF. The whole variable domain, filled in from reference TRBV7-6 and TRBJ1-2, reads GAGVSQSPRYKVTKRGQDVALRCDPISGHVSLYWYRQALGQGPEFLTYFNYEAQQDKSGLPNDRFSAERPEGSISTLTIQRTEQRDSAMYRCASSHETGPRGVNYGYTFGSGTRLTVV.

This sequence joins TRBV11-3 and TRBJ1-1; tentatively, D is TRBD1 (5 bases). CDR3 length: 13 residues. V lost 1 base, J lost 5 bases, and 8 bases lay in between. The germline CDR1 and CDR2 sequences are SGHNT and YENEEA. Here the CDR3 DNA reads TGTGCCAGCAGCTTAGCAGGGAGGACTGAAGCTTTCTTT. Residues: CASSLAGRTEAFF.

J is TRBJ2-1 and V is TRBV27; a weak D match, TRBD1 (6 bases). The CDR3 is 16 residues long. The germline gives CDR1 MNHEY, CDR2 SMNVEV (reference sequence). V gave up 3 bases and J gave up 3 bases, with 15 bases separating them. CDR3 loop: CASSFQGIGGYNEQFF. Here the CDR3 DNA reads TGTGCCAGCAGTTTCCAGGGGATAGGGGGCTACAATGAGCAGTTCTTC.

The V gene is TRBV6-5, the J gene TRBJ1-1; D remains ambiguous. The V and J ends lost 5 bases and 2 bases respectively, with 15 bases between them. The CDR3 contains 15 residues. Looked up from germline, CDR1 is MNHEY and CDR2 is SVGAGI. CDR3 amino acids: CASSPQTSFNTEAFF. The DNA for the CDR3 is TGTGCCAGCAGTCCACAAACGTCCTTCAACACTGAAGCTTTCTTT.

This chain joins TRBV5-1 and TRBJ1-1; 8 nucleotides agree with TRBD1. CDR3 size: 14 residues. V was clipped by 0 bases and J by 4 bases; unmatched bases: 2. Germline CDR1 is SGHRS and CDR2 is YFSETQ. CDR3 DNA: TGCGCCAGCAGCTTGGACAGGGGGGCCACTGAAGCTTTCTTT. It translates to CASSLDRGATEAFF.

This chain links TRBV3-1 (or the pseudogene TRBV3-2) with TRBJ2-7; 7 bases align to TRBD2. This CDR3 contains 15 residues. Germline CDR1 LGHDT, CDR2 YNNKEL (reference sequence). Trimming at V came to 1 base and at J to 7 bases, leaving 10 bases not matched to a gene. The CDR3 is CASSQGQAGPFEQYF. As DNA, the CDR3 is TGTGCCAGCAGCCAAGGACAAGCGGGACCCTTTGAGCAGTACTTC.